Each of the 23 T cell receptor beta chains below was sequenced from the same sample in a study of shared clonotypes between healthy human individuals (dated by TCRdb to 2020 to 2022). The library relied on the immunoSEQ multiplex PCR assay. TCRdb mirrors the immuneACCESS table, restricted to in-frame sequences. Some clones are absent from its copies; in checked studies, under half trace to an unresolved V gene, and the reason for the others is unknown. This sample lists about 2.3 million clones; less than 95% were detected once. The top ten constitute about 0.41% of the sample. Material: naive CD4+ T cells from PBMCs. Taken with the paper, the label for cell subset or site translates to: CD45RA+ positively selected. Receptor source: a man aged 18 to 29 in good health. Some clones in this sample may be carry-over from other donors' samples.

V usage is TRBV25-1 and J usage is TRBJ2-1; 11 bases agree with TRBD2. The CDR3 is 17 amino acids. Germline-derived CDR1 and CDR2 are MGHDK and SYGVNS. V trimming: 3 bases; J trimming: 7 bases; junction bases outside the gene matches: 11. This CDR3 is CASSDQRGTSGSNEQFF. The CDR3 nucleotides are TGTGCCAGCAGTGACCAACGAGGGACTAGCGGCAGTAATGAGCAGTTCTTC.

On this clone itself: At one end, the junction sequence differs from germline, possibly due to a read error. The chain carries TRBV7-2 and TRBJ1-2; weak D call: TRBD1 (5 bases). The length of the CDR3 is 13 residues. From germline, CDR1 is SGHTA and CDR2 FQGNSA. The CDR3 DNA is TGTGCCAGCAGCGGATCCGGGACCCCCGAGGGGCTTTTC. As protein: CASSGSGTPEGLF.

As regards this clone: In the same sample, other DNA sequences code for this CDR3. This chain joins TRBV7-3 and TRBJ2-3; D uncertain. This CDR3 has 14 amino acids. V gave up 0 bases and J gave up 0 bases, with 4 bases separating them. Germline V lookup: CDR1 SGHTA, CDR2 FQGTGA. CDR3: CASSLTASTDTQYF. In nucleotides, the CDR3 is TGTGCCAGCAGCTTAACCGCTAGCACAGATACGCAGTATTTT.

This chain links TRBV7-6 with TRBJ2-1; D uncertain. The germline V gene encodes CDR1 SGHVS and CDR2 FNYEAQ. The ends were cut back, 2 bases at V and 10 bases at J, with 15 bases in the middle. The CDR3 is made up of 14 amino acids. The CDR3 region has the DNA TGTGCCAGCAGCTTAAGCGCCCAAGGTCGGGAGCAGTTCTTC. It codes for CASSLSAQGREQFF. Looking up the rest from reference TRBV7-6 and TRBJ2-1 gives the full variable domain: GAGVSQSPRYKVTKRGQDVALRCDPISGHVSLYWYRQALGQGPEFLTYFNYEAQQDKSGLPNDRFSAERPEGSISTLTIQRTEQRDSAMYRCASSLSAQGREQFFGPGTRLTVL.

The chain employs TRBV7-2 and TRBJ2-7; TRBD1 might be the D (5 bases). In germline, CDR1 is SGHTA, CDR2 FQGNSA. V was shortened by 1 base and J by 2 bases, with 12 bases between the two germline ends. The CDR3 spans 15 residues. The CDR3 bases are TGTGCCAGCAGCTTAGGTGGGGCGCTCGCCTACGAGCAGTACTTC. Translating gives CASSLGGALAYEQYF.

V and J are TRBV30 and TRBJ1-4; a weak D match, TRBD1 (6 bases). The V and J ends lost 2 bases and 6 bases respectively, with 16 bases between them. The CDR3 is 15 amino acids. Germline V gene data show CDR1 as GTSNPN and CDR2 as SVGIG (reference sequence). Written as DNA, the CDR3 is TGTGCCTGGAGTTCCCCGGGGGGGGCGGATGAAAAACTGTTTTTT. Amino acid sequence: CAWSSPGGADEKLFF.

In this sample, this clone turned up once. J is TRBJ2-7 and V is TRBV7-3, with D maybe TRBD2 (5 bases). The ends were cut back, 1 base at V and 3 bases at J, with 10 bases in the middle. The CDR3 loop spans 14 amino acids. Per the germline V gene, CDR1 is SGHTA and CDR2 is FQGTGA. CDR3 loop: CASSLNAGIYEQYF. The CDR3 nucleotides are TGTGCCAGCAGCTTAAATGCGGGTATCTACGAGCAGTACTTC. Together with reference TRBV7-3 and TRBJ2-7, the CDR3 gives the full variable domain: GAGVSQTPSNKVTEKGKYVELRCDPISGHTALYWYRQSLGQGPEFLIYFQGTGAADDSGLPNDRFFAVRPEGSVSTLKIQRTERGDSAVYLCASSLNAGIYEQYFGPGTRLTVT.

This chain links TRBV7-2 with TRBJ2-2; D remains unclear. Trimming shortened V by 4 bases and J by 5 bases, and 11 bases separated the two germline ends. This CDR3 comprises 14 residues. Germline V CDR1 and CDR2: SGHTA, FQGNSA. In DNA form, the CDR3 reads TGTGCCAGCAGCTCACTTGGGCGTACCGGGGAGCTGTTTTTT. Residues: CASSSLGRTGELFF.

The chain joins TRBV28 to TRBJ2-7, with D maybe TRBD2 (6 bases). Germline CDR1 is MDHEN and CDR2 is SYDVKM. V was clipped by 5 bases and J by 2 bases, with 19 bases between them. The CDR3 has 16 residues. In DNA form, the CDR3 reads TGTGCCAGCAGTGCCATCACGAGGACTACTACCTACGAGCAGTACTTC. Translating gives CASSAITRTTTYEQYF.

The table lists this clone with a count of one. The chain links TRBV4-2 to TRBJ1-3; 7 bases align to TRBD1. The CDR3 has 15 amino acids. J lost 3 bases, V lost 4 bases, and 6 bases had no gene match. CDR1 is LGHNA, CDR2 YNFKEQ, per germline. In nucleotides, the CDR3 is TGTGCCAGCAGCCGAACCGGGACAGTTGGAAACACCATATATTTT. As protein: CASSRTGTVGNTIYF.

The chain carries TRBV6-1 and TRBJ2-2; 7 bases match TRBD1. This CDR3 is built from 14 residues. J was trimmed by 6 bases and V by 5 bases; bases with no gene match: 6. The germline V gene encodes CDR1 MNHNS and CDR2 SASEGT. In nucleotides, the CDR3 is TGTGCCAGCAGTCCCAGGGGGATTCCCGGGGAGCTGTTTTTT. It yields the protein CASSPRGIPGELFF.

V gene TRBV7-2 combines with J gene TRBJ1-1, with 7 bases matching TRBD1. The trim removed 2 bases at V and 4 bases at J, leaving 4 bases unmatched. Germline CDR1 reads SGHTA; CDR2 reads FQGNSA. The CDR3 is 14 amino acids. The CDR3 DNA sequence: TGTGCCAGCAGCTTAACGCAGGGGGGCACTGAAGCTTTCTTT. Translation: CASSLTQGGTEAFF.

This chain links TRBV9 with TRBJ1-2; D remains ambiguous. The CDR3 contains 13 residues. CDR1 is SGDLS and CDR2 is YYNGEE in the germline V gene. Trimming removed 0 bases from V and 8 bases from J, with 11 bases in between. In nucleotides, the CDR3 is TGTGCCAGCAGCGTAGAACCAGGCAGGGGCTACACCTTC. As protein: CASSVEPGRGYTF.

The CDR3 bases are TGTGCCAGCAGTAGAATTACCGGGACAACAGAGACCCAGTACTTC. Protein: CASSRITGTTETQYF. The genes are TRBV2 and TRBJ2-5; the D gene is possibly TRBD1 (6 bases). Germline CDR1 is SNHLY and CDR2 is FYNNEI. Trimming cost V 5 bases and J 4 bases, with 17 bases left between them. This CDR3 has 15 residues.

The rearrangement links TRBV4-1 to TRBJ2-3; no clear D gene. The germline gives CDR1 MGHRA, CDR2 YSYEKL. This CDR3 has 15 amino acids. V lost 1 base and J lost 4, with 12 bases in between. CDR3 in amino acids: CASSQVGLLADTQYF. CDR3 DNA: TGCGCCAGCAGCCAAGTTGGTTTATTGGCAGATACGCAGTATTTT.

This chain connects TRBV9 to TRBJ1-2; D might be TRBD1 (6 bases). Per the germline V gene, CDR1 is SGDLS and CDR2 is YYNGEE. Trimming left V 4 bases short and J 0 bases short, with 13 bases between. The length of the CDR3 is 15 residues. The CDR3 protein is CASSLRDTANYGYTF. The CDR3 DNA follows: TGTGCCAGCAGCCTCCGGGACACAGCTAACTATGGCTACACCTTC.

A single count supports this clone. This chain uses TRBV5-4 with TRBJ1-4, with 8 bases lining up with TRBD1. Unmatched junction bases numbered 11, after V lost 4 bases and J lost 6 bases. This CDR3 region has 16 residues. The germline V gene encodes CDR1 SGHNT and CDR2 YYREEE (reference sequence). CDR3 sequence (DNA): TGTGCCAGCAGCGCTAAACAGGGGGTAGGGGATGAAAAACTGTTTTTT. It specifies CASSAKQGVGDEKLFF.

This clone showed up just once. V is TRBV4-1 and J is TRBJ2-1; 8 nucleotides line up with TRBD1. Germline V lookup: CDR1 MGHRA, CDR2 YSYEKL. Trimming removed 3 bases from V and 6 bases from J; junction bases left unmatched: 10. This CDR3 contains 16 residues. Here the CDR3 reads CASSHQQGVFGNEQFF. In DNA form, the CDR3 reads TGCGCCAGCAGCCACCAACAGGGGGTGTTTGGCAATGAGCAGTTCTTC.

The chain links TRBV9 to TRBJ2-3; D is undetermined. V was pared by 4 bases and J by 7 bases, with 19 bases between. There are 15 residues in the CDR3. Per germline, CDR1 SGDLS and CDR2 YYNGEE. The CDR3 loop is CASSPNPASYNTQYF. The DNA of the CDR3 is TGTGCCAGCAGCCCAAACCCGGCCTCCTATAATACGCAGTATTTT. Together with reference TRBV9 and TRBJ2-3, the CDR3 gives the full variable domain: DSGVTQTPKHLITATGQRVTLRCSPRSGDLSVYWYQQSLDQGLQFLIQYYNGEERAKGNILERFSAQQFPDLHSELNLSSLELGDSALYFCASSPNPASYNTQYFGPGTRLTVL.

The genes are TRBV28 and TRBJ1-2; 7 bases match TRBD1. J gave up 4 bases and V 8 bases, and 13 bases lay outside the gene matches. The germline gives CDR1 MDHEN, CDR2 SYDVKM. There are 15 residues in the CDR3. This CDR3 is CASAERAQGVYGYTF. The CDR3 region has the DNA TGTGCCAGCGCCGAACGGGCGCAGGGGGTCTATGGCTACACCTTC.

The chain is built from TRBV6-4 and TRBJ1-4; D gene uncertain. Germline V gene sequence: CDR1 MRHNA, CDR2 SNTAGT. Trimming removed 3 bases at V and 3 bases at J, with 5 bases between. The CDR3 runs 13 residues. Written as DNA, the CDR3 is TGTGCCAGCAGTGAAACCGCTAATGAAAAACTGTTTTTT. This codes for CASSETANEKLFF.

The J gene is TRBJ2-7, the V gene TRBV28; 10 bases line up with TRBD2. V trimming: 5 bases; J trimming: 3 bases; junction bases outside the gene matches: 13. Looked up from germline, CDR1 is MDHEN and CDR2 is SYDVKM. CDR3 length: 17 amino acids. Written as DNA, the CDR3 is TGTGCCAGCAGTCACGCCGGGGGACTAGCGATAGTCTACGAGCAGTACTTC. Its translation is CASSHAGGLAIVYEQYF.

Concerning this clone: In the same sample, other DNA sequences code for this CDR3. The chain carries TRBV18 and TRBJ2-1, with D hard to call. The V end was cut by 0 bases, the J end by 6 bases, with 3 bases between. The CDR3 totals 12 residues. Germline CDR1 KGHSH, CDR2 LQKENI. The CDR3 bases are TGTGCCAGCTCACCACCCAGCAATGAGCAGTTCTTC. Translating gives CASSPPSNEQFF.